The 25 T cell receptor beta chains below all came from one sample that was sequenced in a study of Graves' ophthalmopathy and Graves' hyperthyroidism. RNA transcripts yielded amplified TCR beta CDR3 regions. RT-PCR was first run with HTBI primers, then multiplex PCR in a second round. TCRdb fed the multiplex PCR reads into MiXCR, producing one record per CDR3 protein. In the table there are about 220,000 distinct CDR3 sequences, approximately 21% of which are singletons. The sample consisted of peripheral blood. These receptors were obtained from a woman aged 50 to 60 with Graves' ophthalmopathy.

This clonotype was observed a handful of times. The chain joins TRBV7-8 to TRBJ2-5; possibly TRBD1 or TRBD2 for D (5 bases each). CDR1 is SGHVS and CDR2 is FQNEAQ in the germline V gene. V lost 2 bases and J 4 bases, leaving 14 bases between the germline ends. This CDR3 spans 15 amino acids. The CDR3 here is CASSLTRGTLETQYF. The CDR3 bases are TGTGCCAGCAGCTTAACCCGGGGCACATTAGAGACCCAGTACTTC.

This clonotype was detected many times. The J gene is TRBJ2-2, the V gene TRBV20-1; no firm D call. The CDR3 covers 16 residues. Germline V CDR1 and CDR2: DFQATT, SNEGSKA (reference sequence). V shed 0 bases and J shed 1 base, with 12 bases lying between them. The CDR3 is CSARDRATRNTGELFF. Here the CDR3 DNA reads TGCAGTGCTAGAGATCGGGCCACAAGGAACACCGGGGAGCTGTTTTTT.

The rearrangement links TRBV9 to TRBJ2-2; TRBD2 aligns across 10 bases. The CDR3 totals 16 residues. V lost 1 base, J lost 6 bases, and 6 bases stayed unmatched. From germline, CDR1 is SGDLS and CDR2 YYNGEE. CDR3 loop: CASSVTSGTSAGELFF. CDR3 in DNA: TGTGCCAGCAGCGTAACCTCCGGGACTAGCGCCGGGGAGCTGTTTTTT.

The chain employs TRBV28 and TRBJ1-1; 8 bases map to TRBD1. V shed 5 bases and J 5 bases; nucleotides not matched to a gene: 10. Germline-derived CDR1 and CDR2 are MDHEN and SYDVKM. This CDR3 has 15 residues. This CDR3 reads CASSDPGGPETEAFF. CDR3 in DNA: TGTGCCAGCAGTGACCCAGGGGGCCCAGAAACTGAAGCTTTCTTT.

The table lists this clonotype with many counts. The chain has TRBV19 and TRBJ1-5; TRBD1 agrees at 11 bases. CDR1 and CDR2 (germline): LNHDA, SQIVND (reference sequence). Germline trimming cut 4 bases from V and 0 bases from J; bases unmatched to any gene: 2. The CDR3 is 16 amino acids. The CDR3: CASSRGQGVSNQPQHF. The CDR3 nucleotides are TGTGCCAGTAGTAGGGGACAGGGGGTTAGCAATCAGCCCCAGCATTTT.

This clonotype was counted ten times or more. The CDR3 loop is CASSLQGASYGYTF. CDR3 in DNA: TGTGCCAGCAGCTTACAGGGTGCTAGCTATGGCTACACCTTC. V is TRBV7-2 and J is TRBJ1-2; D might be TRBD1 (5 bases). Germline V gives CDR1 SGHTA, CDR2 FQGNSA. The V and J ends lost 2 bases and 4 bases respectively, with 11 bases between them. The CDR3 extends over 14 amino acids.

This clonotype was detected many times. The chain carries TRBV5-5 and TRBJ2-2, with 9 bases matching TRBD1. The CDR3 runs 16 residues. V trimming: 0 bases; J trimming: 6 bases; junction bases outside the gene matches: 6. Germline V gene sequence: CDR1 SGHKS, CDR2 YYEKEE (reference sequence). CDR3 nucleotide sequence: TGTGCCAGCAGCTTGGGATGGACAGGGGTTCCCGGGGAGCTGTTTTTT. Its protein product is CASSLGWTGVPGELFF.

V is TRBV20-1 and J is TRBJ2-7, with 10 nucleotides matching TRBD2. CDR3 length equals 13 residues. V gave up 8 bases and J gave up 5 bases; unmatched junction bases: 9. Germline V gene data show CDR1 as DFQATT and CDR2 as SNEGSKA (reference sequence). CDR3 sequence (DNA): TGCAGTCCCAAGCGGGGGGGCCTCCACGAGCAGTACTTC. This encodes CSPKRGGLHEQYF.

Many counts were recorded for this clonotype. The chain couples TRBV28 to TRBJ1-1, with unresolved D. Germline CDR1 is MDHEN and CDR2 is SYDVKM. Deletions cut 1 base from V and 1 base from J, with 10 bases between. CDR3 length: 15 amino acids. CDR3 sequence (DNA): TGTGCCAGCAGTTTATTGGGGAGGAAGAACACTGAAGCTTTCTTT. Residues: CASSLLGRKNTEAFF.

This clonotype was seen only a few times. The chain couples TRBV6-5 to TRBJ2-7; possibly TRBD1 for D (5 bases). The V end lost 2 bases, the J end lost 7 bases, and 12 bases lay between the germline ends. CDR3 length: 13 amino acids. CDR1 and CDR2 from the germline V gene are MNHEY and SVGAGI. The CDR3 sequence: CASSYPGALEQYF. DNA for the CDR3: TGTGCCAGCAGTTACCCTGGGGCGCTTGAGCAGTACTTC.

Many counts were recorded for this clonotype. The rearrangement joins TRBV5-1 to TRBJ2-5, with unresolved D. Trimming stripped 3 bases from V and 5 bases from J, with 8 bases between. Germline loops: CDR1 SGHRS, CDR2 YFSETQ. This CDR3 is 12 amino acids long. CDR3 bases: TGCGCCAGCAGCTCATCCCGGGAGACCCAGTACTTC. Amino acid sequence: CASSSSRETQYF.

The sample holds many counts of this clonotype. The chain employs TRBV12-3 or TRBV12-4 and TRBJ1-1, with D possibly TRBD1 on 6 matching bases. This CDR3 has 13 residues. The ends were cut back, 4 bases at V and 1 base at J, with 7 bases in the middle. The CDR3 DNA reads TGTGCCAGCAGTTGGACAGCGAACACTGAAGCTTTCTTT. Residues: CASSWTANTEAFF.

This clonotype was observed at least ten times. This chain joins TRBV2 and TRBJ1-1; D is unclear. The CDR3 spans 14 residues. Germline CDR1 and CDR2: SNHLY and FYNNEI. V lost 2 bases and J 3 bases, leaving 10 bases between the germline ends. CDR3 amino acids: CASSERGADTEAFF. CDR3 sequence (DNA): TGTGCCAGCAGTGAACGAGGTGCGGACACTGAAGCTTTCTTT. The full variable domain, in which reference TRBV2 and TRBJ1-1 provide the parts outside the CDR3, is EPEVTQTPSHQVTQMGQEVILRCVPISNHLYFYWYRQILGQKVEFLVSFYNNEISEKSEIFDDQFSVERPDGSNFTLKIRSTKLEDSAMYFCASSERGADTEAFFGQGTRLTVV.

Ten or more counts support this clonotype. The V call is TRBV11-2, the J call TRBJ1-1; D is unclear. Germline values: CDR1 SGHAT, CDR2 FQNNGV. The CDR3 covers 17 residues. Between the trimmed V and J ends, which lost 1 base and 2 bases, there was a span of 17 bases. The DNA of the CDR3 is TGTGCCAGCAGCTTAGGGTCGACCTCCCCACCTAACACTGAAGCTTTCTTT. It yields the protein CASSLGSTSPPNTEAFF. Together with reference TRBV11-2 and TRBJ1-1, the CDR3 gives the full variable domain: EAGVAQSPRYKIIEKRQSVAFWCNPISGHATLYWYQQILGQGPKLLIQFQNNGVVDDSQLPKDRFSAERLKGVDSTLKIQPAKLEDSAVYLCASSLGSTSPPNTEAFFGQGTRLTVV.

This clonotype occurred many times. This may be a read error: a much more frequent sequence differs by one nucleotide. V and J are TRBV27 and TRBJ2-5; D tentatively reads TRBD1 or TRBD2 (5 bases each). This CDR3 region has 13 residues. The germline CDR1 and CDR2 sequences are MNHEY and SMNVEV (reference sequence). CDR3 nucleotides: TGTGCCAGCAGTTTATCAGGGGCCGGGACCCAGCACTTC. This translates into CASSLSGAGTQHF.

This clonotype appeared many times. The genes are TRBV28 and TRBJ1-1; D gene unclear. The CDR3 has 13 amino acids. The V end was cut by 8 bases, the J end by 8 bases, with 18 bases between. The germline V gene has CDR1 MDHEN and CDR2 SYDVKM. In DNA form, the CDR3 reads TGTGCCAGCGTCGCCCACGAGGCTTCCGAAGCTTTCTTT. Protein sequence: CASVAHEASEAFF.

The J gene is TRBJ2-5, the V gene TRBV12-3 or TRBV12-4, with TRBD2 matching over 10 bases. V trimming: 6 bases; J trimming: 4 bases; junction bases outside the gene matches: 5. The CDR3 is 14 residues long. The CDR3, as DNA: TGTGCCAGCAGGGTAGCGGGAGGAGCAGAGACCCAGTACTTC. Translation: CASRVAGGAETQYF.

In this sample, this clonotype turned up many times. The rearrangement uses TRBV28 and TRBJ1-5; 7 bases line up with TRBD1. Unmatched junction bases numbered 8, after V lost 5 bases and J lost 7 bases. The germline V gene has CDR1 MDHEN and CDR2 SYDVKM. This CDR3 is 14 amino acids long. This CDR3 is CASSLDRVGQPQHF. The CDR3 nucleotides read TGTGCCAGCAGTCTTGACAGGGTCGGGCAGCCCCAGCATTTT.

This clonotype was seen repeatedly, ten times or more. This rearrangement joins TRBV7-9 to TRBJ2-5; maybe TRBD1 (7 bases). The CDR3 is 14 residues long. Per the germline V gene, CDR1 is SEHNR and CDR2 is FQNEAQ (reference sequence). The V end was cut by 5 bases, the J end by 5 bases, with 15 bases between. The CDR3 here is CASSPEGQRETQYF. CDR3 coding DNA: TGTGCCAGCAGCCCGGAGGGACAGAGGGAGACCCAGTACTTC. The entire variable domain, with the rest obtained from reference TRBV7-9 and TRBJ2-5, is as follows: DTGVSQNPRHKITKRGQNVTFRCDPISEHNRLYWYRQTLGQGPEFLTYFQNEAQLEKSRLLSDRFSAERPKGSFSTLEIQRTEQGDSAMYLCASSPEGQRETQYFGPGTRLLVL.

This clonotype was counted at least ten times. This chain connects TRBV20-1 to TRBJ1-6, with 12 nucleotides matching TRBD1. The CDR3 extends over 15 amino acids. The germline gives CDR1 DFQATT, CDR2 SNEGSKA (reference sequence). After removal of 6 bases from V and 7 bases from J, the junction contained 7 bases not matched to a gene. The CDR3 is CSARDRGPENSPLHF. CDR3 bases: TGCAGTGCACGGGACAGGGGGCCGGAAAATTCACCCCTCCACTTT.

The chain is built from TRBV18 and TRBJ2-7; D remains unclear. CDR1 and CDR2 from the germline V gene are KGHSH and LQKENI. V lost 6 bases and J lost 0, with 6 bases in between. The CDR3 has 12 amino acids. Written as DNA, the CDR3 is TGTGCCAGCTCGGTGGTCTCCTACGAGCAGTACTTC. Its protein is CASSVVSYEQYF.

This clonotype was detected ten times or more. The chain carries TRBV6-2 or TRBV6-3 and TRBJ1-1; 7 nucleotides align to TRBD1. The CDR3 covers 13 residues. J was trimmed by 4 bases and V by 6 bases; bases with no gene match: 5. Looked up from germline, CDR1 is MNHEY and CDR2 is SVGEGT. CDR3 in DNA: TGTGCCAGCAGAAACAGGGGTAGCACTGAAGCTTTCTTT. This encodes CASRNRGSTEAFF.

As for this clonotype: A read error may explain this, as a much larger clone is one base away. CDR3 region: CASSLEAGPYEQYV. The CDR3 DNA reads as TGCGCCAGCAGCTTGGAAGCGGGACCCTACGAGCAGTACGTC. The rearrangement joins TRBV5-1 to TRBJ2-7, with 7 bases identical to TRBD2. Germline CDR1 and CDR2: SGHRS and YFSETQ. The CDR3 length is 14 residues. V trimming: 0 bases; J trimming: 2 bases; junction bases outside the gene matches: 2.

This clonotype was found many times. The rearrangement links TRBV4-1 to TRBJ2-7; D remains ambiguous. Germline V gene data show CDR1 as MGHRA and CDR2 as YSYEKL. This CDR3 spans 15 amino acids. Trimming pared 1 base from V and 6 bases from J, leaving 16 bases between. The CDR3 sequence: CASSQVWPPVSEQYF. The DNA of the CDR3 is TGCGCCAGCAGCCAAGTTTGGCCCCCGGTCTCCGAGCAGTACTTC.

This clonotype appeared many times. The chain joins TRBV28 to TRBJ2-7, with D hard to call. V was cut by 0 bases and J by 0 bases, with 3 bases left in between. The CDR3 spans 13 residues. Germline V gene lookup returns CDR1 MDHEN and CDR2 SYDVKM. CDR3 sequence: CASSLWASYEQYF. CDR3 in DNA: TGTGCCAGCAGTTTATGGGCCTCCTACGAGCAGTACTTC.